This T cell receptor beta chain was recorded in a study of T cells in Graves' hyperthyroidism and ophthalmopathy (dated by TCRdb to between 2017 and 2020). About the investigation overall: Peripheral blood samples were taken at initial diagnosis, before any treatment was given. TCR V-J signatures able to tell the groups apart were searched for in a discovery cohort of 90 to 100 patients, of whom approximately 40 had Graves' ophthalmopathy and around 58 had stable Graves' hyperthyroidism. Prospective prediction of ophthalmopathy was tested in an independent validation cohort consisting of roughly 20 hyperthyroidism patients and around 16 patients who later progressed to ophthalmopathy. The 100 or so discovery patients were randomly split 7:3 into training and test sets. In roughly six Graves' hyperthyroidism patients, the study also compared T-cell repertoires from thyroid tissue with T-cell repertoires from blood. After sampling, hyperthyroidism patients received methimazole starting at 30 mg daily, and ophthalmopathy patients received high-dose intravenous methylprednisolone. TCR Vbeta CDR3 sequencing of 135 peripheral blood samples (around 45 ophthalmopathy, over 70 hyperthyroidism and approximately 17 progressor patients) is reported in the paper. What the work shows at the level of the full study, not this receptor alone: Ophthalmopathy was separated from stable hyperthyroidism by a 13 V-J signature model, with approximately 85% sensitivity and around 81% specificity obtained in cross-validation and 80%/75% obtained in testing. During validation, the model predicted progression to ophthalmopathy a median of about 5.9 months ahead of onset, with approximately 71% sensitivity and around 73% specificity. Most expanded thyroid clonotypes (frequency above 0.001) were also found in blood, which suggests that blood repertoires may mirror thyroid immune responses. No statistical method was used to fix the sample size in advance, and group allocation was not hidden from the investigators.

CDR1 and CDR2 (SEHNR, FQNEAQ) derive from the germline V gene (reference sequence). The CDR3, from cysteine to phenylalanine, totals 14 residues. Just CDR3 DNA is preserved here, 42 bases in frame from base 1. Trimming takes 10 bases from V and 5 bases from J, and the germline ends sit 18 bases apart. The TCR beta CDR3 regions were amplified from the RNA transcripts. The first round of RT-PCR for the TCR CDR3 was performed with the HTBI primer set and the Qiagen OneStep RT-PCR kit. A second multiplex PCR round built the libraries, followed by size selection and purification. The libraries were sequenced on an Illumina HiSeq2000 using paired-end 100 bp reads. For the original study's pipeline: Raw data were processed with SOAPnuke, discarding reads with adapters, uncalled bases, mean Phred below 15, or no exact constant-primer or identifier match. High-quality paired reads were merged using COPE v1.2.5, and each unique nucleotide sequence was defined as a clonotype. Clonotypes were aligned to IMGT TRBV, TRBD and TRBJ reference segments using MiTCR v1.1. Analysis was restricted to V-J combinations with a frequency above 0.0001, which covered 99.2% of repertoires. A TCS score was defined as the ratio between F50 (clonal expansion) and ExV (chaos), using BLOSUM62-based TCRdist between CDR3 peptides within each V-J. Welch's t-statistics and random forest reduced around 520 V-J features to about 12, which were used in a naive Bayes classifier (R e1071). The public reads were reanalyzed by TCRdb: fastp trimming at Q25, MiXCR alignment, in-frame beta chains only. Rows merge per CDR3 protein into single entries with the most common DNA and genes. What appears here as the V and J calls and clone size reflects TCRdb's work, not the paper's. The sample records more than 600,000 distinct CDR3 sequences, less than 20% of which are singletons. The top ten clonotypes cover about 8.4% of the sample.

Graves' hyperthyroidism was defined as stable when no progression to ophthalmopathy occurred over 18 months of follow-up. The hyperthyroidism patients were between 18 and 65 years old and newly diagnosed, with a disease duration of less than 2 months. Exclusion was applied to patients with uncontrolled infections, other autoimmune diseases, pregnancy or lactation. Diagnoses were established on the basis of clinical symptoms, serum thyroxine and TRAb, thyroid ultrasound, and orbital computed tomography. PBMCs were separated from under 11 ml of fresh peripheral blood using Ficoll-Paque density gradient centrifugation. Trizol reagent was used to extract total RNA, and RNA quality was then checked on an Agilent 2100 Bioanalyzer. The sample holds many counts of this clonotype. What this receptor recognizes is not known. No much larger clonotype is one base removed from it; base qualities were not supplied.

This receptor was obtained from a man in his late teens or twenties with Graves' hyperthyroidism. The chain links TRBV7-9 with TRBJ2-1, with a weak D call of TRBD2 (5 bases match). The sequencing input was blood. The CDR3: CATWAGGAHNEQFF. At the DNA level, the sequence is TGTGCCACCTGGGCGGGCGGTGCCCACAATGAGCAGTTCTTC. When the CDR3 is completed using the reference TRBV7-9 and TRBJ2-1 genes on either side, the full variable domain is DTGVSQNPRHKITKRGQNVTFRCDPISEHNRLYWYRQTLGQGPEFLTYFQNEAQLEKSRLLSDRFSAERPKGSFSTLEIQRTEQGDSAMYLCATWAGGAHNEQFFGPGTRLTVL.